The T cell receptor (beta chain) under discussion was sequenced for a study of blood T cell repertoires in COVID-19. Profiling relied on immunoSEQ multiplex PCR, and the TCRdb table lists in-frame clones only, not all of them. The sample holds approximately 290,000 clones, about 89% seen once. Looked up from germline, CDR1 is SNHLY and CDR2 is FYNNEI. This CDR3 is built from 16 residues. V shed 4 bases and J 6 bases; nucleotides not matched to a gene: 7. The TCR originated in a woman aged 30 to 39 with COVID-19, enrolled during active disease. The sequenced sample was peripheral blood. The chain has TRBV2 and TRBJ2-1; TRBD2 matches 12 bases. Written as DNA, the CDR3 is TGTGCCAGCAGTGCCTTAGCTAGCGGGAGGGGCAATGAGCAGTTCTTC. Translated: CASSALASGRGNEQFF.